This TCR beta chain was captured by sequencing in a study of CD8+CD57+ T cells in acquired aplastic anemia (dated by TCRdb to 2016 to 2019). For the wider study: A mean of around 3.3 ug of DNA, ranging from 0.2 to 27.4 ug, was extracted from sorted CD4+ and CD8+ cells. CD8+CD57+ expansion was defined as a frequency above the mean frequency observed in healthy subjects.

TCR beta VDJ combination and CDR3 sequence profiling used genomic DNA as the template. TCR repertoire sequencing was run on an Illumina HiSeq 2000. Per the authors' processing: Repertoires were assessed using TRBV/TRBJ rearrangement plots, CDR3 size and DJ length profiles, and Simpson's diversity index. The immunodominant clone was defined as the most abundant DNA sequence in deep sequencing data. CDR3 amino acid sequences were screened for sharing across subjects and compared with published repertoires and the VDJdb database. Using fastp trimming at Q25 and MiXCR clonotype assembly, TCRdb reanalyzed the public sequencing data and kept in-frame beta chains. Identical CDR3 proteins give one entry, which carries the most common genes and DNA. TCRdb assigned the V and J calls; the authors' analysis was not used. Here the sample has approximately 250,000 distinct CDR3 sequences; 82% occur a single time. The top ten hold approximately 40% of the sample.

Expansion of CD8+CD57+ cells had been shown by flow cytometry in the patients chosen for sequencing. Every patient had a diagnosis of severe acquired aplastic anemia based on International Study of Aplastic Anemia and Agranulocytosis and Camitta criteria. At the time blood was sampled, none of the patients had received any therapy. In this study, sorted CD4+ and CD8+ T cells from the blood of healthy subjects and of severe aplastic anemia patients had their TCR repertoires deep-sequenced. In the USA, patient enrollment took place under clinicaltrials.gov protocols 00001620, 01623167, 00001397, 00071045, 00081523 and 00961064. Ficoll-Paque density gradient centrifugation was used to isolate peripheral blood mononuclear cells. CD4+ and CD8+ T cells were sorted by FACS or magnetic beads before DNA extraction. What the work shows at the level of the full study, not this receptor alone: No significant difference in CD8+ Simpson's diversity was found between patients and healthy controls (P=0.060). Although around 30 CD8+ CDR3 sequences were shared by patients and controls, these sequences appeared highly expressed in patients and within the immunodominant clones of patients.

Worth noting for this clonotype: Its antigen target is currently unknown. No quality values exist for individual bases; no much larger clone is one base distant.

The receptor was derived from a human donor with aplastic anemia. The sequenced sample consisted of sorted CD4+, CD8+, or CD8+CD57+ T cells (not recorded which) from PBMCs.

The encoded CDR3 is CATSQAGGPYKQYF. The DNA sequence reads TGTGCCACCAGCCAAGCCGGCGGGCCATACAAGCAGTACTTC. The chain uses TRBV15 and TRBJ2-7; TRBD2 is a weak D gene call, 5 bases matching. Trimming removed 5 bases from V and 8 bases from J, leaving 19 bases between the germline ends. CDR1 LNHNV and CDR2 YYDKDF were looked up in the germline V gene (reference sequence). The CDR3 sequence holds 14 residues, the cysteine and phenylalanine included. The retained sequence is limited to the CDR3, 42 bases, with the frame set at the first base. Extended through the reference TRBV15 and TRBJ2-7 proteins, this CDR3 yields the full variable domain: DAMVIQNPRYQVTQFGKPVTLSCSQTLNHNVMYWYQQKSSQAPKLLFHYYDKDFNNEADTPDNFQSRRPNTSFCFLDIRSPGLGDTAMYLCATSQAGGPYKQYFGPGTRLTVT.